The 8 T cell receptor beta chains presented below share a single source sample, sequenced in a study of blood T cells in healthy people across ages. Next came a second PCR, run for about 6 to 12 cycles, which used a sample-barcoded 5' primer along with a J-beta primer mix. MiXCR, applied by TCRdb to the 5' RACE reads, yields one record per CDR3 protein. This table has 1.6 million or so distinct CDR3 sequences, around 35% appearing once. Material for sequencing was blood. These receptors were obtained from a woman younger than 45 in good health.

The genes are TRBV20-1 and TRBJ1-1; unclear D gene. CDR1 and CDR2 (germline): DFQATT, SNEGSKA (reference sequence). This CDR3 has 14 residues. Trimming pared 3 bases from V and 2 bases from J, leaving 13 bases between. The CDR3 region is CSASFRHSNTEAFF. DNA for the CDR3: TGCAGTGCTAGTTTTAGACATTCAAACACTGAAGCTTTCTTT.

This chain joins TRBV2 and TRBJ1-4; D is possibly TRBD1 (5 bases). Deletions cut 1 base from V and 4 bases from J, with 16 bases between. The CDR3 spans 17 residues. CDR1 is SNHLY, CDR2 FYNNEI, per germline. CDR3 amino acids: CASSEDRIGALNEKLFF. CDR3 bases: TGTGCCAGCAGTGAAGATAGGATTGGGGCCCTTAATGAAAAACTGTTTTTT.

The CDR3 DNA reads as TGTGCCAGCAGCCAAGGCCGCGCGGGGGCAGATACGCAGTATTTT. It codes for CASSQGRAGADTQYF. The V and J genes are TRBV3-1 and TRBJ2-3; 7 positions agree with TRBD2. Germline V gene lookup returns CDR1 LGHDT and CDR2 YNNKEL (reference sequence). The CDR3 spans 15 residues. Trimming removed 1 base from V and 4 bases from J; junction bases left unmatched: 5.

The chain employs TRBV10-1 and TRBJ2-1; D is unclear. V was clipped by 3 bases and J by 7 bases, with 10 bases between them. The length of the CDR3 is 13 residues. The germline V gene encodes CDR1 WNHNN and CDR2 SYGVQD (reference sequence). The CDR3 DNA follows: TGCGCCAGCAGTGATAACTTTCGGAATGAGCAGTTCTTC. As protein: CASSDNFRNEQFF.

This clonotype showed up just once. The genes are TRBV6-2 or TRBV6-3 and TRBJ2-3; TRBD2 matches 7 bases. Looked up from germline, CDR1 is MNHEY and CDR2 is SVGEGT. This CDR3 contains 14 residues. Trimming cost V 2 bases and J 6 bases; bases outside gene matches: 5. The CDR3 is CASSYTGGGDTQYF. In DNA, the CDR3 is TGTGCCAGCAGTTACACGGGGGGAGGGGATACGCAGTATTTT.

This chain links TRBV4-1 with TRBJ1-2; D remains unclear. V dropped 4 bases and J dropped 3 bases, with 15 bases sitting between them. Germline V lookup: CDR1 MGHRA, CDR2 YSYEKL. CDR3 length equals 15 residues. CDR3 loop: CASSLTAASDYGYTF. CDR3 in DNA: TGCGCCAGCAGCCTAACCGCCGCATCCGACTATGGCTACACCTTC.

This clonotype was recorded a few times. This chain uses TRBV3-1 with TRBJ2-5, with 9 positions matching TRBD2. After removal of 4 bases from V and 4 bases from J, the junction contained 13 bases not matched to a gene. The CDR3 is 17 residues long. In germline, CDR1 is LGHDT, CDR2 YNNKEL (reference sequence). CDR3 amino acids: CASSPRGSGSAGETQYF. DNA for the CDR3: TGTGCCAGCAGCCCGCGAGGTAGCGGGAGTGCAGGAGAGACCCAGTACTTC.

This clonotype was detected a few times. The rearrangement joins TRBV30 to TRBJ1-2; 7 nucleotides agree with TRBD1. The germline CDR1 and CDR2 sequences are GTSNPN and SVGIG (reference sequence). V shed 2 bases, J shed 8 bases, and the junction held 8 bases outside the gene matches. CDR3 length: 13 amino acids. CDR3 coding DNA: TGTGCCTGGAGTCTCGGGACAGTAGAGGGCTACACCTTC. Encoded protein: CAWSLGTVEGYTF. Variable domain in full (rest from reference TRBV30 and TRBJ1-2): SQTIHQWPATLVQPVGSPLSLECTVEGTSNPNLYWYRQAAGRGLQLLFYSVGIGQISSEVPQNLSASRPQDRQFILSSKKLLLSDSGFYLCAWSLGTVEGYTFGSGTRLTVV.